A selection of T cell receptor beta chains follows, all from one sample in a study of cytomegalovirus exposure and HLA in healthy donors. Sequencing was performed with immunoSEQ multiplex PCR; in TCRdb, only in-frame clones are kept and a portion is missing. The repertoire holds 80,000 to 130,000 clones, with roughly 84% as singletons. Sequenced sample: PBMCs. The receptors were sampled from a young woman in good health and CMV-seronegative. The conserved cysteine and the conserved F or W are not part of the CDR3 here. Each record gives: V gene, CDR3 protein.

V gene: TRBV7-9; CDR3 protein: SSSFQNTEAF
V gene: TRBV27; CDR3 protein: ASTSPGGTEAF
V gene: TRBV7-2; CDR3 protein: ASSLGQGGSTDTQY
V gene: TRBV18; CDR3 protein: ASSPTEGAFNEQF
V gene: TRBV5-6; CDR3 protein: ASSLARLDRDYQPQH
V gene: TRBV7-9; CDR3 protein: ASSFAGARYEQY
V gene: TRBV5-1; CDR3 protein: ASSFYSRDTEAF
V gene: TRBV15; CDR3 protein: ATSKGQRVFNEQF
V gene: TRBV28; CDR3 protein: ASSNTRDSDYEQY
V gene: TRBV30; CDR3 protein: AWRGKRLMLMDEQF
V gene: TRBV7-2; CDR3 protein: ASSKGGTSRLQQY
V gene: TRBV10-3; CDR3 protein: AIRMDSQETQY
V gene: TRBV5-6; CDR3 protein: ASSLGGGRETQY
V gene: TRBV29-1; CDR3 protein: SVGNRDSKVYEQY
V gene: TRBV9; CDR3 protein: ASSRGESYEQY
V gene: TRBV19; CDR3 protein: ASTDKALGSGYGYT
V gene: TRBV19; CDR3 protein: ASSLGRNTEAF
V gene: TRBV4-3; CDR3 protein: ASSQDRAKETQY
V gene: TRBV6-5; CDR3 protein: ASSKGQGAGFEAF
V gene: TRBV7-2; CDR3 protein: ASSLSGSSYNEQF
V gene: TRBV27; CDR3 protein: ASSLWAMNTEAF
V gene: TRBV4-3; CDR3 protein: ASSQNRNTEAF
V gene: TRBV5-6; CDR3 protein: ASSSMTSGGAYSTDTQY
V gene: TRBV5-4; CDR3 protein: ASSSTGGGTEAF
V gene: TRBV5-1; CDR3 protein: ASSLEHRGEQY
V gene: TRBV6-5; CDR3 protein: ASSYSREVPYEQY
V gene: TRBV2; CDR3 protein: ASYGNQRLAGGSDYNEQF
V gene: TRBV19; CDR3 protein: ASTWTGNGYT
V gene: TRBV7-9; CDR3 protein: ASSWGLDNEKLF
V gene: TRBV9; CDR3 protein: ASSAGPTNEKLF
V gene: TRBV27; CDR3 protein: ASRHSWGVGNEKLF
V gene: TRBV28; CDR3 protein: ASTRAYEQY
V gene: TRBV30; CDR3 protein: AWTRKGAAKNIQY
V gene: TRBV28; CDR3 protein: ASSPTGSAVYEQY
V gene: TRBV5-6; CDR3 protein: ASSLLGQETNTGELF